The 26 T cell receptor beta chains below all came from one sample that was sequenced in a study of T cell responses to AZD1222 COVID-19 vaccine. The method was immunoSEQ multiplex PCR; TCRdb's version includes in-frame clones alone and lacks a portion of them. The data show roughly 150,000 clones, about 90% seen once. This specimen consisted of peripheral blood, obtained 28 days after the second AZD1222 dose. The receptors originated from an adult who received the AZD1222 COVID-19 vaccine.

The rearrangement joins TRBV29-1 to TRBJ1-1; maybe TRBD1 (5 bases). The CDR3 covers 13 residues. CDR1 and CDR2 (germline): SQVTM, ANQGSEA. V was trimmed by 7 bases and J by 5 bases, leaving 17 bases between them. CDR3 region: CSGRTGGLTEAFF. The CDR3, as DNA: TGCAGCGGGCGTACGGGGGGGTTAACTGAAGCTTTCTTT.

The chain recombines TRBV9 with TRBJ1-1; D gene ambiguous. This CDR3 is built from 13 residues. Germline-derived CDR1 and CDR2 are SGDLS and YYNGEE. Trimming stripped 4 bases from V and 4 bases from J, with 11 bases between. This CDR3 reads CASSPRTATEAFF. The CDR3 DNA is TGTGCCAGCAGCCCCCGGACCGCCACTGAAGCTTTCTTT.

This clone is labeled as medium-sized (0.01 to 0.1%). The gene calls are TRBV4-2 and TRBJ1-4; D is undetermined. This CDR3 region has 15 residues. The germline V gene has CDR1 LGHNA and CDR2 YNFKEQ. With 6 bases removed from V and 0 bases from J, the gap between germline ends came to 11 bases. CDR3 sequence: CASSRGLATNEKLFF. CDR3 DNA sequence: TGTGCCAGCAGTCGTGGGCTCGCAACTAATGAAAAACTGTTTTTT.

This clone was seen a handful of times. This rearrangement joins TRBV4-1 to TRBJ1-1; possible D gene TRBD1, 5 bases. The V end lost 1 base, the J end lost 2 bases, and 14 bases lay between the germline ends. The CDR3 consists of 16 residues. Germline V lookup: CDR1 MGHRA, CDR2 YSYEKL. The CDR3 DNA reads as TGCGCCAGCAGCCAAGGTTCAACGGACACCAACACTGAAGCTTTCTTT. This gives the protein CASSQGSTDTNTEAFF.

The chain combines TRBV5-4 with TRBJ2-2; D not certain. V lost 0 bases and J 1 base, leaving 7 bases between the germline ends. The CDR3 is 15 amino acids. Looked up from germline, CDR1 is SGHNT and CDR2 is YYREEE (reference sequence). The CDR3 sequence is CASSLAGGNTGELFF. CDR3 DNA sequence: TGTGCCAGCAGCTTGGCGGGCGGGAACACCGGGGAGCTGTTTTTT. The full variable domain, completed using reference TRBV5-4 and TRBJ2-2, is ETGVTQSPTHLIKTRGQQVTLRCSSQSGHNTVSWYQQALGQGPQFIFQYYREEENGRGNFPPRFSGLQFPNYSSELNVNALELDDSALYLCASSLAGGNTGELFFGEGSRLTVL.

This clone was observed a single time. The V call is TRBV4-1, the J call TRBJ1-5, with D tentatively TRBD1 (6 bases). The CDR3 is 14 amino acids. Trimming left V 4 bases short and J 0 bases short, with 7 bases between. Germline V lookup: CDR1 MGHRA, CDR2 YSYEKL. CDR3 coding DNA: TGCGCCAGCAGCCGGACAGATAGCAATCAGCCCCAGCATTTT. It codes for CASSRTDSNQPQHF.

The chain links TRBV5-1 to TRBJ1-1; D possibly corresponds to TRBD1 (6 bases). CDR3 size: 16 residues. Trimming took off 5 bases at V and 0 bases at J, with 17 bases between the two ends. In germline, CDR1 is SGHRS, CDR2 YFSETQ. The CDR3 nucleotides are TGCGCCAGCAGGTCGGGGGCGCTGGGCATGAACACTGAAGCTTTCTTT. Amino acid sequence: CASRSGALGMNTEAFF.

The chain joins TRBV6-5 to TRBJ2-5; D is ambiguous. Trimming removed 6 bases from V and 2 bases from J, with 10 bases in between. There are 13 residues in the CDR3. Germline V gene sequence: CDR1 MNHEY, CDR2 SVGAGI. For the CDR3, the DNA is TGTGCCAGCAGACCGACGGCTCAAGAGACCCAGTACTTC. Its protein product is CASRPTAQETQYF.

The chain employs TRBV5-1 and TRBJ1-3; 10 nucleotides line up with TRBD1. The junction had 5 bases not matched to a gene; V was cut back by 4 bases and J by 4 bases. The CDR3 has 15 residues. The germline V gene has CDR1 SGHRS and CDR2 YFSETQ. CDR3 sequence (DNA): TGCGCCAGCAGCCTCGGACAGGGGGACGGAAACACCATATATTTT. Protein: CASSLGQGDGNTIYF.

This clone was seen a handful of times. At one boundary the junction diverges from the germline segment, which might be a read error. The CDR3 here is CASREGWEPSYNEQFF. The CDR3 DNA reads as TGTGCCAGCAGAGAAGGTTGGGAGCCCTCCTACAATGAGCAGTTCTTC. The chain carries TRBV6-1 and TRBJ2-1; D possibly corresponds to TRBD2 (5 bases). This CDR3 contains 16 residues. Looked up from germline, CDR1 is MNHNS and CDR2 is SASEGT.

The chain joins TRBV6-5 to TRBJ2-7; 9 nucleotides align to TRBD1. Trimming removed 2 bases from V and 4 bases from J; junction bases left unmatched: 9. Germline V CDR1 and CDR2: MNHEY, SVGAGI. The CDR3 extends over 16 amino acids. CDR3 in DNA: TGTGCCAGCAGTTACGGGGACTTGGACAGGGGATACGAGCAGTACTTC. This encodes CASSYGDLDRGYEQYF.

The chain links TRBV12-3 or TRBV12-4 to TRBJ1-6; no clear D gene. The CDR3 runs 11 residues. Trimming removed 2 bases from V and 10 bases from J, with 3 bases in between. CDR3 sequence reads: CASSLLSPLHF. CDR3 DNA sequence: TGTGCCAGCAGTTTACTGTCACCCCTCCACTTT.

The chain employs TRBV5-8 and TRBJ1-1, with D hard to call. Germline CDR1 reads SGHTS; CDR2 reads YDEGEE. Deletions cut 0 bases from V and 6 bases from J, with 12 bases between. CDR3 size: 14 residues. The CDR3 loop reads CASSLALKGPEAFF. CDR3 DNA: TGTGCCAGCAGCTTGGCCCTTAAAGGGCCTGAAGCTTTCTTT.

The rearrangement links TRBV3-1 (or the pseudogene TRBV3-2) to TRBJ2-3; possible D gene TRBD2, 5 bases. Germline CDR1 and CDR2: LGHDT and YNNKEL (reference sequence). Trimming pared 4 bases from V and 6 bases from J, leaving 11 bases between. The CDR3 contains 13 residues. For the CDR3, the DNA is TGTGCCAGCAGCCCCGGACTTATCGATACGCAGTATTTT. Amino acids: CASSPGLIDTQYF.

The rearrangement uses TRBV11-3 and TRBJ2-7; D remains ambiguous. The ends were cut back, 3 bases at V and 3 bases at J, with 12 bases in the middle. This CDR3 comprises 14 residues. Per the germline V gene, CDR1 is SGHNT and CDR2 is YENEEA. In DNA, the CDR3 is TGTGCCAGCAGCTTGGTACCAGGATTCTACGAGCAGTACTTC. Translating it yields CASSLVPGFYEQYF.

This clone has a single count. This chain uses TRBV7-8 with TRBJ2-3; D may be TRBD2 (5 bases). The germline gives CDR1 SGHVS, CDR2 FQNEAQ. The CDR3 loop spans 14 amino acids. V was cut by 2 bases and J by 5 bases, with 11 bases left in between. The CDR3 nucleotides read TGTGCCAGCAGCTTAACCCTAGCCGTAGATACGCAGTATTTT. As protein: CASSLTLAVDTQYF. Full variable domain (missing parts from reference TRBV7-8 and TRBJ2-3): GAGVSQSPRYKVAKRGQDVALRCDPISGHVSLFWYQQALGQGPEFLTYFQNEAQLDKSGLPSDRFFAERPEGSVSTLKIQRTQQEDSAVYLCASSLTLAVDTQYFGPGTRLTVL.

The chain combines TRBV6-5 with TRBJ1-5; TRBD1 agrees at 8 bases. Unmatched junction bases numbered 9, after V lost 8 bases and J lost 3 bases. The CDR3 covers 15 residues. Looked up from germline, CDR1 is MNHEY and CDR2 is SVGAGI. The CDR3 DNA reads TGTGCCAGCGTCCCGGACAGGGCTTACAATCAGCCCCAGCATTTT. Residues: CASVPDRAYNQPQHF.

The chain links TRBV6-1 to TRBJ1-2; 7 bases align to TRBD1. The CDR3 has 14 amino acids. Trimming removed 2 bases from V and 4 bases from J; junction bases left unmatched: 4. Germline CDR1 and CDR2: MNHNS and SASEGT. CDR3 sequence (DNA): TGTGCCAGCAGTGAAACCGGGACAGTCTATGGCTACACCTTC. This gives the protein CASSETGTVYGYTF.

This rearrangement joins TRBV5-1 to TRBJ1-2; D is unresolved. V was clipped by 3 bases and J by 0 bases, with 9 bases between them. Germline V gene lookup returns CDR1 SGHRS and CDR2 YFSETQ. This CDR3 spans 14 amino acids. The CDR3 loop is CASSSDGANYGYTF. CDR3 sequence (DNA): TGCGCCAGCAGCTCGGACGGAGCTAACTATGGCTACACCTTC.

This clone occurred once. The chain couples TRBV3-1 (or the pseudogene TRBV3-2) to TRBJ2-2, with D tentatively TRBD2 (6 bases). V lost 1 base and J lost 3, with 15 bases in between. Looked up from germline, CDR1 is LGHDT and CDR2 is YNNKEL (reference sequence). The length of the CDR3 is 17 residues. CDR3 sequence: CASSQGGRRGDTGELFF. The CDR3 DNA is TGTGCCAGCAGCCAAGGAGGCAGGAGGGGCGACACCGGGGAGCTGTTTTTT.

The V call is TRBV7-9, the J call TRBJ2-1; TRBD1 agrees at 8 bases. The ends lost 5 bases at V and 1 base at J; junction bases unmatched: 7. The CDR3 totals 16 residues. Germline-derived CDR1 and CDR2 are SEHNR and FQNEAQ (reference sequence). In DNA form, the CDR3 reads TGTGCCAGCAGCGCAGACAGGGGATGGTCCTACAATGAGCAGTTCTTC. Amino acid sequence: CASSADRGWSYNEQFF.

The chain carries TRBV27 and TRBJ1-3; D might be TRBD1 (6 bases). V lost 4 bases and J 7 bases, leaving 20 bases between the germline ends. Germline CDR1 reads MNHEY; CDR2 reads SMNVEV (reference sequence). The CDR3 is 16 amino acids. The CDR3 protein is CASSSSGGGLGNTIYF. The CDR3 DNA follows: TGTGCCAGCAGTTCATCCGGTGGGGGCCTCGGGAACACCATATATTTT.

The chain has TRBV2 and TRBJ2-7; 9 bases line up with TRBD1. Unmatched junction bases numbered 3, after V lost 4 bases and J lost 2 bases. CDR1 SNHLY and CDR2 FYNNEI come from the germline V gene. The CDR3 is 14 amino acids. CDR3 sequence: CASSAGTGTYEQYF. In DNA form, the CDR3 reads TGTGCCAGCAGTGCCGGGACAGGGACCTACGAGCAGTACTTC.

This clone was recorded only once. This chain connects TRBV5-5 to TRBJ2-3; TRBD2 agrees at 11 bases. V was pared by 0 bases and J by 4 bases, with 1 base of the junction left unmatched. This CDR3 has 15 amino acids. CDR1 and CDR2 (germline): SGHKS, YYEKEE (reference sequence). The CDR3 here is CASSLELAGADTQYF. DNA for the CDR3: TGTGCCAGCAGCTTGGAACTAGCGGGGGCAGATACGCAGTATTTT.

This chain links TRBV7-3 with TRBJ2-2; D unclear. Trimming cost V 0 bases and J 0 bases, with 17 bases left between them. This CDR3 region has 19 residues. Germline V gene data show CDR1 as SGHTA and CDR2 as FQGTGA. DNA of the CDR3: TGTGCCAGCAGCTTAACCGGAAGTGCGGCCTTCTCGAACACCGGGGAGCTGTTTTTT. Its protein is CASSLTGSAAFSNTGELFF.

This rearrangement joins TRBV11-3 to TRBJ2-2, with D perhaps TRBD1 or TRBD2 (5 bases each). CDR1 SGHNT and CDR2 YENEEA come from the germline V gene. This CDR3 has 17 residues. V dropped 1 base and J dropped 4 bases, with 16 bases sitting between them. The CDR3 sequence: CASSLGQTFGGTGELFF. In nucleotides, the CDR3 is TGTGCCAGCAGCTTAGGCCAAACTTTTGGGGGCACCGGGGAGCTGTTTTTT.